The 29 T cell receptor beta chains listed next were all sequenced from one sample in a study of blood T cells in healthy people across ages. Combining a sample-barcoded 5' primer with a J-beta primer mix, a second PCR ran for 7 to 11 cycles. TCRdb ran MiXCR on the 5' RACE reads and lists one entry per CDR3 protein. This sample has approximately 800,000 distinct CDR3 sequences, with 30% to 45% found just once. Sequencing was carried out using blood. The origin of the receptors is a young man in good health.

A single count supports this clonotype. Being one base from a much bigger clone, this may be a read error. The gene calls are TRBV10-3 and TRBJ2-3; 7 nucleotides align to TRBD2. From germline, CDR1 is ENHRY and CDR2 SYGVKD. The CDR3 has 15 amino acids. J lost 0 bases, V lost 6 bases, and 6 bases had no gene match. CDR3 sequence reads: CAIRGGVPSTDTQYF. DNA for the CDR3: TGTGCCATCAGGGGAGGGGTTCCCAGCACAGATACGCAGTATTTT.

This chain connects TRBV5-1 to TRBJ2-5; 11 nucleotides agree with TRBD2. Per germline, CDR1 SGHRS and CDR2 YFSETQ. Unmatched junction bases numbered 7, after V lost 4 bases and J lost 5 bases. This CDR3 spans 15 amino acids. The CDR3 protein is CASSQLAGARETQYF. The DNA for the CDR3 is TGCGCCAGCAGCCAACTAGCGGGGGCTCGGGAGACCCAGTACTTC.

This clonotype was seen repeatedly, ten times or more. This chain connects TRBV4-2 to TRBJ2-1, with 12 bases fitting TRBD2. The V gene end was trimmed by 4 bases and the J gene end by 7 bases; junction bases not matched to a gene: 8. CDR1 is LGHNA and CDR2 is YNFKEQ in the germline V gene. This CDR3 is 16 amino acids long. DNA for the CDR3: TGTGCCAGCAGCCCTGAGACTAGCGGGGGATCAAATGAGCAGTTCTTC. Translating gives CASSPETSGGSNEQFF.

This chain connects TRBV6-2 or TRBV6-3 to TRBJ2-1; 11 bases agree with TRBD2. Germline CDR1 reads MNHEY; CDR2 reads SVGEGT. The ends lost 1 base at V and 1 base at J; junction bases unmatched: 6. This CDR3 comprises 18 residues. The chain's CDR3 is CASSYWGTSGLSYNEQFF. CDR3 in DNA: TGTGCCAGCAGTTACTGGGGGACTAGCGGACTTTCCTACAATGAGCAGTTCTTC.

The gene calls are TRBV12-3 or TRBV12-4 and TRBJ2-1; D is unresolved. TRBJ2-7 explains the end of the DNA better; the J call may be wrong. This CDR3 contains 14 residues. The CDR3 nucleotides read TGTGCCAGCATTTTGAAGGATTCCTACAATGAGCAGTACTTC. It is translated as CASILKDSYNEQYF.

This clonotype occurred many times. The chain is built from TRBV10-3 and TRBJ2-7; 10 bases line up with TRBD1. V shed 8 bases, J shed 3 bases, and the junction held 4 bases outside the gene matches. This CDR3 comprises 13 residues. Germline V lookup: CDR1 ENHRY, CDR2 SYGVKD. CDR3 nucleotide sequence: TGTGCCATCGGACAGGGGGTAGGCTACGAGCAGTACTTC. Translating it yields CAIGQGVGYEQYF.

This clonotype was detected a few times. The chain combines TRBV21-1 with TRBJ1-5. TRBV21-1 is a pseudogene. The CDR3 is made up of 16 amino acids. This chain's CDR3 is CASSNSAGGPNQPQHF. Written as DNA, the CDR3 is TGTGCCAGCAGCAATTCAGCCGGAGGGCCTAATCAGCCCCAGCATTTT.

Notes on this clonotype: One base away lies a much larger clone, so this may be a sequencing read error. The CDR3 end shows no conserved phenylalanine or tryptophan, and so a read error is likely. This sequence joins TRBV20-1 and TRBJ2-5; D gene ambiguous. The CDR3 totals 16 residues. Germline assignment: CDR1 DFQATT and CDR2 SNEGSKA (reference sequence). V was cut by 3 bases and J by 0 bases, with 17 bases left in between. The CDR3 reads CSASYYSGWNQETQYY. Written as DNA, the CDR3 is TGCAGTGCTAGTTATTATTCTGGATGGAACCAAGAGACCCAGTACTAC.

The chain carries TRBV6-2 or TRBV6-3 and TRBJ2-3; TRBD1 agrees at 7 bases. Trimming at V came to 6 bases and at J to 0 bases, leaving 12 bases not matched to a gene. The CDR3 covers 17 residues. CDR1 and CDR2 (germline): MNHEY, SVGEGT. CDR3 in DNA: TGTGCCAGCAGCCAAGGTATGCCGGGACAGAGCACAGATACGCAGTATTTT. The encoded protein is CASSQGMPGQSTDTQYF.

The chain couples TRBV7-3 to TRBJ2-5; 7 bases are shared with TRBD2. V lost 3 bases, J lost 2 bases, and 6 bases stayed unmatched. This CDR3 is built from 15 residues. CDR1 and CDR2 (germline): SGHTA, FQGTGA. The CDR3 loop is CASSFASGKQETQYF. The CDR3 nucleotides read TGTGCCAGCAGCTTTGCTAGCGGCAAGCAAGAGACCCAGTACTTC.

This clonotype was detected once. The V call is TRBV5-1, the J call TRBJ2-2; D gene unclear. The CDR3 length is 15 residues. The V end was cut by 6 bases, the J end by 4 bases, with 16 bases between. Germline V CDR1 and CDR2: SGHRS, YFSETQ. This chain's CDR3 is CASNSEPRVTGELFF. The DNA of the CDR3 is TGCGCCAGCAACTCCGAACCAAGGGTCACCGGGGAGCTGTTTTTT.

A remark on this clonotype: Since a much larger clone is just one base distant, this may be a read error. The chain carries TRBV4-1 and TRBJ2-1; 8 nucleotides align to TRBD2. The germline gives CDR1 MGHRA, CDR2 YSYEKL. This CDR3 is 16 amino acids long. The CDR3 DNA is TGCGCCAACAGCCAAGTAACCCCTTCCAGCGGGGGTCTACAGTTCTTC. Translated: CANSQVTPSSGGLQFF.

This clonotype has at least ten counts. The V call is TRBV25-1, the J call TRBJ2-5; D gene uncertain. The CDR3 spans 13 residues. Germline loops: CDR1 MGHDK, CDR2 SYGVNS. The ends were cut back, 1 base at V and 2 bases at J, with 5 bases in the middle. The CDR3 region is CASSEWAQETQYF. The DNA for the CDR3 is TGTGCCAGCAGTGAATGGGCTCAAGAGACCCAGTACTTC.

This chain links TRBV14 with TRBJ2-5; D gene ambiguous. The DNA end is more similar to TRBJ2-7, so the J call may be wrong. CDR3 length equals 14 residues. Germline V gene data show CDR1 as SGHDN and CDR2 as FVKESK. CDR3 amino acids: CASSPTDVSYEQYF. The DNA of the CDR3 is TGTGCCAGCAGCCCGACCGATGTCTCCTACGAGCAGTACTTC.

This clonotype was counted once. The CDR3 DNA sequence: TGTGCCAGCAGTCCAAGGGGGACAGGGATCACCGGGGAGCTGTTTTTT. This sequence encodes CASSPRGTGITGELFF. The chain uses TRBV27 and TRBJ2-2; 9 bases map to TRBD1. The CDR3 length is 16 residues. Per germline, CDR1 MNHEY and CDR2 SMNVEV (reference sequence). V shed 5 bases and J 4 bases; nucleotides not matched to a gene: 8.

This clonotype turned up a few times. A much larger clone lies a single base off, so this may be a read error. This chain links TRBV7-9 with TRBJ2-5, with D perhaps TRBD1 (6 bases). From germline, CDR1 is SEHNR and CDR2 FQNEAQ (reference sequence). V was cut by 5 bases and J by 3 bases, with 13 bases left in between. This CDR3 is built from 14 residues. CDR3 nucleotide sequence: TGTGCCAGCAGCGTGGACAGCCCAAAAGAGACCCAGTACTTC. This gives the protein CASSVDSPKETQYF.

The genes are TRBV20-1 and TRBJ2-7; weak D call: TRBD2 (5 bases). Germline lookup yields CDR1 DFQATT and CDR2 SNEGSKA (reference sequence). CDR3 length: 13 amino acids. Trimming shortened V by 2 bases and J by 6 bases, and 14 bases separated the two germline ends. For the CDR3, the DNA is TGCAGTGCTAGAAAGGCCTCGGGGTCCGAGCAGTACTTC. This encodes CSARKASGSEQYF.

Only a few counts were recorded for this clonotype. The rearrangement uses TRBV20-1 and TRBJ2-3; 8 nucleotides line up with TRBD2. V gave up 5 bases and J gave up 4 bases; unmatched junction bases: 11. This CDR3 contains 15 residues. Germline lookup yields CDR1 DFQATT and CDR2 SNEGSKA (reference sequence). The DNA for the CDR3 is TGCAGTGCTCCCACCCTTCTCGGGGGGGCAGATACGCAGTATTTT. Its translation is CSAPTLLGGADTQYF.

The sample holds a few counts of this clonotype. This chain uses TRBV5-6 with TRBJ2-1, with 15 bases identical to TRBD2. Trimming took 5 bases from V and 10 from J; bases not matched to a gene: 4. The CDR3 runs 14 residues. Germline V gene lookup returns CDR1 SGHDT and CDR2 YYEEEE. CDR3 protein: CASRPGTSGGEQFF. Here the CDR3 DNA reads TGTGCCAGCAGGCCCGGGACTAGCGGGGGGGAGCAGTTCTTC.

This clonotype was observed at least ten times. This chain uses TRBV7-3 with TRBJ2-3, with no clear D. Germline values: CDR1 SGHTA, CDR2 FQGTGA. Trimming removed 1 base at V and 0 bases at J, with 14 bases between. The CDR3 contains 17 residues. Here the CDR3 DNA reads TGTGCCAGCAGCTTAATATCAACCGGATCTAGCACAGATACGCAGTATTTT. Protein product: CASSLISTGSSTDTQYF.

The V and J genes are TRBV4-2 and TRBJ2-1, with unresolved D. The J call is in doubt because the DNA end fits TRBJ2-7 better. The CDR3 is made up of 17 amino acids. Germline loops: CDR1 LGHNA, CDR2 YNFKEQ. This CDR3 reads CASSQETASETYNEQYF. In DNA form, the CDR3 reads TGTGCCAGCAGCCAAGAAACGGCCTCCGAGACCTACAATGAGCAGTACTTC.

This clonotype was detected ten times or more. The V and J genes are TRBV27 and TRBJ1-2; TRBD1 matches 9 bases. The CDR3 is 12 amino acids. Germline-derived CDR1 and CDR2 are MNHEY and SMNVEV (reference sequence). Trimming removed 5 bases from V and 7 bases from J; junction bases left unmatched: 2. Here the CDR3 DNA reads TGTGCCAGCAGTACAGGGGGCAGTGGCTACACCTTC. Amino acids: CASSTGGSGYTF.

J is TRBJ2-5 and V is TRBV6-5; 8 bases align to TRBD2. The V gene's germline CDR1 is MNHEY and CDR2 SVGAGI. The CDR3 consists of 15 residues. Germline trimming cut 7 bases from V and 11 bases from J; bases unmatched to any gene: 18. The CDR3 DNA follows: TGTGCCAGCACCCGCGCGGGGGGTTTGTGGAATGAGCAGTACTTC. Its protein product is CASTRAGGLWNEQYF.

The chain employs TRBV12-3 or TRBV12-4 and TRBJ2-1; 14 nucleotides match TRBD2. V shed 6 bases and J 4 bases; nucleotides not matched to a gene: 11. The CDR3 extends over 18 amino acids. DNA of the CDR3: TGTGCCAGCAGCCCGACTAGCGGGGGGGGTCTATTTTACAATGAGCAGTTCTTC. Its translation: CASSPTSGGGLFYNEQFF.

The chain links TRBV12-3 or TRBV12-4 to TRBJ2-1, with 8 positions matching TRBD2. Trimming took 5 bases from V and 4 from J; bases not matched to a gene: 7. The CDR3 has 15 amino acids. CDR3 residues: CASSPGTSTYNEQFF. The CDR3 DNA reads TGTGCCAGCAGTCCGGGGACTAGTACTTACAATGAGCAGTTCTTC.

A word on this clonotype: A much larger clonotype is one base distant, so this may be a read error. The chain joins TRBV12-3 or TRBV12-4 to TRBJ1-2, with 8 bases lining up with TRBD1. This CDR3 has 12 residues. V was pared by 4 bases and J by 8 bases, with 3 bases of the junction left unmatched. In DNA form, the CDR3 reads TGTGCCAGCAGTTGGGGACAGGCAGGCTACACCTTC. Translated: CASSWGQAGYTF.

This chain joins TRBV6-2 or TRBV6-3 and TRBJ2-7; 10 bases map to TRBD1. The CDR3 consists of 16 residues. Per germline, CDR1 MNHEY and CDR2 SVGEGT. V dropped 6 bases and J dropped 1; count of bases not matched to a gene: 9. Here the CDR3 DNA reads TGTGCCAGCAGAAATCCGGGACAGGGGCTATCCTACGAGCAGTACTTC. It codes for CASRNPGQGLSYEQYF.

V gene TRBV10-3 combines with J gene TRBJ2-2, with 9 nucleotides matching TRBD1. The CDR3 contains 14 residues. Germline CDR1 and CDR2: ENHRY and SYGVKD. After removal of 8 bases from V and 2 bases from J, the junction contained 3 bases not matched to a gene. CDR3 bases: TGTGCCATCCTGGGACAGGGCAACACCGGGGAGCTGTTTTTT. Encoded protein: CAILGQGNTGELFF.

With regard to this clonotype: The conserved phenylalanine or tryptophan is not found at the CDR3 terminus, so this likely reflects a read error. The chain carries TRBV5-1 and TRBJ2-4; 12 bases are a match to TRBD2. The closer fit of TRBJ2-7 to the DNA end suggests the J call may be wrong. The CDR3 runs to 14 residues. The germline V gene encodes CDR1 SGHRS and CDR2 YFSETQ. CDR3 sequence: CASSRTSGVGEQYS. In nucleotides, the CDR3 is TGCGCCAGCAGCCGGACTAGCGGGGTTGGCGAGCAGTACTCC.